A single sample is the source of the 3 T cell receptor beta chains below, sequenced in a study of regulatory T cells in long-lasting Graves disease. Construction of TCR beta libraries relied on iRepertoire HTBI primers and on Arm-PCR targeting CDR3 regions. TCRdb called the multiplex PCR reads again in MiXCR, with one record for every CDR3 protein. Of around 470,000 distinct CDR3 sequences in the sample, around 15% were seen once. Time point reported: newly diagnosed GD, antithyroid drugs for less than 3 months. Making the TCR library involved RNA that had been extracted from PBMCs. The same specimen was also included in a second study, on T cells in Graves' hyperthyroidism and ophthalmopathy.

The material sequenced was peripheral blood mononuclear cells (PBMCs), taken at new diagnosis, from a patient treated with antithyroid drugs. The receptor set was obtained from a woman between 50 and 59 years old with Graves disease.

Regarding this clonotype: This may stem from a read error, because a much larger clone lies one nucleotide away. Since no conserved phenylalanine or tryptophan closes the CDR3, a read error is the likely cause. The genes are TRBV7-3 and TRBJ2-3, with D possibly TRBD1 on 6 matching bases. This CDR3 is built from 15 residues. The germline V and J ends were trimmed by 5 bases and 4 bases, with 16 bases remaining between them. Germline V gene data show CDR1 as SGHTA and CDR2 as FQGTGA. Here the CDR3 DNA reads TGTGCCAGCAGCCACGACAGGTCAACGGCAGATACGCAGTATCTT. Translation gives CASSHDRSTADTQYL.

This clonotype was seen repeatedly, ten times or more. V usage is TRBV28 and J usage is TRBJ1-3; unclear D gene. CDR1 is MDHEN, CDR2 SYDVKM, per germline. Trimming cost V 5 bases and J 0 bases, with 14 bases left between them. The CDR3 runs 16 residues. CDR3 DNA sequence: TGTGCCAGCAGTCCGGACCTCGGTAGCTCTGGAAACACCATATATTTT. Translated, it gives CASSPDLGSSGNTIYF.

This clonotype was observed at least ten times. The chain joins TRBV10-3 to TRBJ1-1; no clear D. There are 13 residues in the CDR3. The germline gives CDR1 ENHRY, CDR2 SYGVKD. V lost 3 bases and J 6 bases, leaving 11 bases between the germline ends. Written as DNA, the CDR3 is TGTGCCATCAGTGAATTGGCAAGCGCTGAAGCTTTCTTT. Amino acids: CAISELASAEAFF.